The sequence of this T cell receptor (beta chain) was determined in a study of T cells after yellow fever vaccination. The V end was cut by 8 bases, the J end by 0 bases, with 14 bases between. Germline CDR1 SGHTA, CDR2 FQGNSA. The CDR3 spans 14 residues. The study made its TCR cDNA through 5'RACE template switching. That step introduced a universal primer site along with UMIs. TCRdb independently ran MiXCR on the 5' RACE reads; one entry per CDR3 protein. Among some 160,000 distinct CDR3 sequences listed, about 7% were seen once. The V gene is TRBV7-2, the J gene TRBJ2-7; maybe TRBD1 (5 bases). The starting material was CD4+ T cells sorted from PBMCs, obtained 4 to 6 days after the first yellow fever vaccination. The TCR comes from a man between 18 and 35 years old who received the YFV17D yellow fever vaccine. Here the CDR3 DNA reads TGTGCCAGCCGAACAGGTTATAGCTCCTACGAGCAGTACTTC. Translated, it gives CASRTGYSSYEQYF.